This T cell receptor beta chain appears in the sequencing data of a study of OX40 agonist ivuxolimab in advanced cancers. This CDR3 is built from 14 residues. The germline gives CDR1 SGHRS, CDR2 YFSETQ. The J segment lost 5 bases and the V segment lost 0 bases, leaving 0 bases of the junction unmatched. Only in-frame clones appear in the TCRdb table, and some are missing; sequencing was by immunoSEQ multiplex PCR. Here the sample spans about 48,000 clones, around 80% being singletons. This clone was seen only once. This receptor was taken from an adult with an advanced solid tumor such as melanoma, head and neck, liver or kidney cancer. The J gene is TRBJ2-3, the V gene TRBV5-1, with TRBD1 identical over 10 bases. The input for sequencing was CD4+ or CD8+ T cells sorted from blood, taken in a trial of the OX40 agonist ivuxolimab. CDR3 sequence (DNA): TGCGCCAGCAGCTTGGGGACAGGGGGAGATACGCAGTATTTT. It is translated as CASSLGTGGDTQYF. Together with reference TRBV5-1 and TRBJ2-3, the CDR3 gives the full variable domain: KAGVTQTPRYLIKTRGQQVTLSCSPISGHRSVSWYQQTPGQGLQFLFEYFSETQRNKGNFPGRFSGRQFSNSRSEMNVSTLELGDSALYLCASSLGTGGDTQYFGPGTRLTVL.